The present T cell receptor beta chain was sequenced within a study of shared clonotypes between healthy human individuals. In this sample, this clone turned up a few times. The protocol was immunoSEQ multiplex PCR, while the TCRdb copy is restricted to in-frame clones and leaves out a portion. The table shows 200,000 to 250,000 clones, with approximately 65% occurring only once. Looked up from germline, CDR1 is SGDLS and CDR2 is YYNGEE. The CDR3 has 14 residues. Between the trimmed V and J ends, which lost 0 bases and 0 bases, there was a span of 6 bases. The sequence derives from a man aged 25 to 40 in good health. What was sequenced was memory CD4+ T cells sorted from blood. Specified subset: CD45RA-negative fraction. The rearrangement uses TRBV9 and TRBJ1-2; D unresolved. CDR3 loop: CASSVAATNYGYTF. The CDR3 region has the DNA TGTGCCAGCAGCGTAGCAGCTACTAACTATGGCTACACCTTC.